These T cell receptor beta chains were read from a single sample in a study of cytomegalovirus exposure and HLA in healthy donors. Sequencing was performed with immunoSEQ multiplex PCR; in TCRdb, only in-frame clones are kept and a portion is missing. The table records about 180,000 clones, nearly 80% of them present only once. Material for sequencing was PBMCs. The receptors originated from a man aged 35-49 years in good health and CMV-seropositive. CDR3s include the opening cysteine and the closing phenylalanine or tryptophan. A D gene is named only where the DNA matches it firmly. Clone size is shown for a subset of rows, as once, few, many or a class of expanded clone.

j_gene,abundance,v_gene,d_gene,CDR3aa,CDR3nt
TRBJ2-1,NA,TRBV7-6,NA,CASSLTLAVGEQFF,TGTGCCAGCAGCTTAACCCTAGCAGTGGGTGAGCAGTTCTTC
TRBJ2-7,NA,TRBV5-1,TRBD1,CASRLTGDLYF,TGCGCCAGCAGACTAACAGGGGACCTGTACTTC
TRBJ2-1,few,TRBV11-3,TRBD2,CASSLEVSGSYEQFF,TGTGCCAGCAGCTTAGAAGTTAGCGGGAGCTATGAGCAGTTCTTC
TRBJ1-2,NA,TRBV29-1,NA,CSVASGGTNYGYTF,TGCAGCGTCGCCTCCGGGGGTACTAACTATGGCTACACCTTC
TRBJ1-5,NA,TRBV10-2,NA,CASSDSWSNQPQHF,TGCGCCAGCAGTGACAGTTGGAGCAATCAGCCCCAGCATTTT
TRBJ2-3,NA,TRBV14,NA,CASSRRGGMVPYTQYF,TGTGCCAGCAGCCGGAGGGGAGGAATGGTTCCCTATACGCAGTATTTT
TRBJ1-2,NA,TRBV6-5,TRBD1,CASTSGTGLFYGYTF,TGTGCCAGCACTTCCGGGACAGGCCTTTTCTATGGCTACACCTTC
TRBJ2-3,few,TRBV2,TRBD2,CASSAGSGDAYTQYF,TGTGCCAGCAGTGCGGGTAGCGGGGACGCTTATACGCAGTATTTT
TRBJ1-1,NA,TRBV27,NA,CASSLATTTEAFF,TGTGCCAGCAGTTTGGCAACAACGACTGAAGCTTTCTTT
TRBJ2-7,NA,TRBV18,NA,CASSNRQSNYEQYF,TGTGCCAGCTCAAACCGACAGTCAAACTACGAGCAGTACTTC
TRBJ2-7,NA,TRBV7-9,TRBD2,CASSIAGGSSIYEQYF,TGTGCCAGCAGTATCGCCGGGGGGAGTAGTATCTACGAGCAGTACTTC
TRBJ1-4,NA,TRBV6-1,NA,CASSDGSAGAEKLFF,TGTGCCAGCAGTGATGGGTCGGCAGGGGCGGAAAAACTGTTTTTT
TRBJ1-5,NA,TRBV5-6,NA,CASSGGGGQPQHF,TGTGCCAGCAGCGGGGGGGGCGGTCAGCCCCAGCATTTT
TRBJ2-1,few,TRBV4-2,TRBD1,CASSPRISGQGENEQFF,TGTGCCAGCAGCCCCAGAATTTCCGGACAGGGGGAGAATGAGCAGTTCTTC
TRBJ1-1,NA,TRBV19,NA,CASIREGMNTEAFF,TGTGCCAGTATTAGGGAGGGGATGAACACTGAAGCTTTCTTT
TRBJ1-5,few,TRBV18,TRBD1,CASSASGQGEQPQHF,TGTGCCAGCTCAGCCTCGGGACAGGGGGAACAGCCCCAGCATTTT
TRBJ2-2,NA,TRBV6-1,NA,CASSRAPGAGELFF,TGTGCCAGCAGTAGAGCTCCAGGGGCCGGGGAGCTGTTTTTT
TRBJ2-7,NA,TRBV5-1,NA,CASSLEWAYRAQYF,TGCGCCAGCAGCTTGGAATGGGCCTACCGAGCGCAGTACTTC
TRBJ1-1,NA,TRBV2,NA,CASRETENTEAFF,TGTGCCAGCAGGGAGACGGAAAACACTGAAGCTTTCTTT
TRBJ1-1,NA,TRBV10-2,NA,CASSEPGYATEAFF,TGCGCCAGCAGTGAGCCGGGGTATGCCACTGAAGCTTTCTTT
TRBJ1-3,NA,TRBV5-1,TRBD1,CASSLWGQGAAGNTIYF,TGCGCCAGCAGCTTATGGGGACAGGGGGCGGCTGGAAACACCATATATTTT
TRBJ2-3,NA,TRBV5-1,NA,CASSLGGRDPDTQYF,TGCGCCAGCAGCTTGGGTGGGAGAGATCCAGATACGCAGTATTTT
TRBJ1-2,NA,TRBV5-4,TRBD1,CASSLNRGLNYGYTF,TGTGCCAGCAGCCTGAACAGGGGGCTCAACTATGGCTACACCTTC
TRBJ2-2,NA,TRBV9,NA,CASSSTNTGELFF,TGTGCCAGCAGCTCTACGAACACCGGGGAGCTGTTTTTT
TRBJ2-1,NA,TRBV7-2,NA,CASSFWRSSYNEQFF,TGTGCCAGCAGCTTCTGGAGGAGCTCCTACAATGAGCAGTTCTTC
TRBJ2-1,once,TRBV5-1,TRBD2,CASSPGLAGYNEQFF,TGCGCCAGCAGCCCGGGACTAGCGGGATACAATGAGCAGTTCTTC
TRBJ1-6,NA,TRBV7-3,TRBD1,CASSATGGTGSPLHF,TGTGCCAGCAGCGCCACAGGGGGTACGGGTTCACCCCTCCACTTT
TRBJ2-1,NA,TRBV7-3,TRBD2,CASSHGTSANEQFF,TGTGCCAGCAGCCACGGGACTAGCGCCAATGAGCAGTTCTTC
TRBJ2-1,once,TRBV30,TRBD1,CAWSGQGNNEQFF,TGTGCCTGGAGCGGACAGGGGAACAATGAGCAGTTCTTC
TRBJ2-6,NA,TRBV5-1,TRBD2,CASSLWASGAAGGANGLTF,TGCGCCAGCAGCTTGTGGGCGAGCGGGGCCGCGGGTGGGGCCAACGGCCTGACTTTC
TRBJ2-1,NA,TRBV5-1,TRBD1,CASSLDGGTGGYNEQFF,TGCGCCAGCAGCTTGGATGGGGGGACAGGGGGCTACAATGAGCAGTTCTTC